The sequence of this T cell receptor beta chain was determined in a study of blood T cell repertoires in COVID-19. Study overall: The United States, Italy and Spain provided the acute and convalescent COVID-19 samples. From T cells, B-cell-depleted T cells, or PBMCs came the material, which was cDNA or gDNA.

V was cut by 0 bases and J by 4 bases, with 5 bases left in between. Germline-derived CDR1 and CDR2 are SGHRS and YFSETQ. The CDR3 has 13 residues. Authors' analysis steps: Cell counts per sample came from amplifying reference gene primers. Using immunoSEQ multiplex PCR, the repertoire was profiled, and TCRdb retains in-frame clones only, with some absent. V, J and clone size reflect that table, while D and trimming were determined from the DNA. Found here are roughly 81,000 clones, around 84% of them singletons; the top ten hold more than 4%. Sequencing used peripheral blood. This chain connects TRBV5-1 to TRBJ1-5; no clear D gene. The clonotype was recovered from a man between 35 and 55 years old with acute or convalescent COVID-19. CDR3 sequence: CASSLEANQPQHF. The CDR3 nucleotides read TGCGCCAGCAGCTTGGAAGCGAATCAGCCCCAGCATTTT.